The 27 T cell receptor beta chains below all came from one sample that was sequenced in a study of blood T cell repertoires in COVID-19. Sequencing was performed with immunoSEQ multiplex PCR; in TCRdb, only in-frame clones are kept and a portion is missing. The table has 25,000 to 30,000 clones, about nine tenths seen once. Sequenced input: peripheral blood. The receptors were sampled from a human donor in a cohort sampled during active COVID-19.

The genes are TRBV4-2 and TRBJ2-2; 8 nucleotides align to TRBD2. Germline trimming cut 4 bases from V and 3 bases from J; bases unmatched to any gene: 7. This CDR3 region has 16 residues. From germline, CDR1 is LGHNA and CDR2 YNFKEQ. This chain's CDR3 is CASSPPTSVHTGELFF. As DNA, the CDR3 is TGTGCCAGCAGCCCACCGACTAGCGTACACACCGGGGAGCTGTTTTTT.

This rearrangement joins TRBV28 to TRBJ2-1; TRBD1 matches at 8 bases. Looked up from germline, CDR1 is MDHEN and CDR2 is SYDVKM. V was pared by 6 bases and J by 4 bases, with 5 bases of the junction left unmatched. CDR3 length equals 14 residues. The DNA for the CDR3 is TGTGCCAGCAGGGGACAGGACGTATACAATGAGCAGTTCTTC. This gives the protein CASRGQDVYNEQFF. The full variable domain, completed using reference TRBV28 and TRBJ2-1, is DVKVTQSSRYLVKRTGEKVFLECVQDMDHENMFWYRQDPGLGLRLIYFSYDVKMKEKGDIPEGYSVSREKKERFSLILESASTNQTSMYLCASRGQDVYNEQFFGPGTRLTVL.

This sequence joins TRBV11-2 and TRBJ2-3, with TRBD1 as a possible D gene (5 bases). The CDR3 sequence is 12 residues long. Trimming took 3 bases from V and 6 from J, leaving 7 bases between them. Germline loops: CDR1 SGHAT, CDR2 FQNNGV. The chain's CDR3 is CASSFRVDTQYF. The DNA of the CDR3 is TGTGCCAGCAGCTTCAGGGTTGATACGCAGTATTTT.

The rearrangement uses TRBV2 and TRBJ2-2; 7 bases line up with TRBD1. Trimming took 7 bases from V and 8 from J; bases not matched to a gene: 7. The CDR3 spans 13 residues. Germline V CDR1 and CDR2: SNHLY, FYNNEI. The CDR3 nucleotides read TGTGCCAGCAACAAGGGGGCGCGGGGGGAGCTGTTTTTT. Its translation is CASNKGARGELFF.

The chain couples TRBV2 to TRBJ2-1; 8 bases are shared with TRBD2. This CDR3 region has 15 residues. V gave up 5 bases and J gave up 7 bases; unmatched junction bases: 10. Germline loops: CDR1 SNHLY, CDR2 FYNNEI. CDR3 coding DNA: TGTGCCAGCAGTCTCCAAGGACTAGCATGGAATGAGCAGTTCTTC. Its protein is CASSLQGLAWNEQFF.

The chain carries TRBV6-4 and TRBJ2-5; possible D gene TRBD1, 5 bases. This CDR3 has 13 amino acids. V dropped 7 bases and J dropped 1 base, with 10 bases sitting between them. Germline V gives CDR1 MRHNA, CDR2 SNTAGT. In nucleotides, the CDR3 is TGTGCCAGCACCCGTGGGGCCCAAGAGACCCAGTACTTC. Protein: CASTRGAQETQYF.

The rearrangement uses TRBV19 and TRBJ1-2; D gene unclear. The CDR3 contains 11 residues. In germline, CDR1 is LNHDA, CDR2 SQIVND (reference sequence). V was cut by 5 bases and J by 8 bases, with 9 bases left in between. The CDR3 DNA sequence: TGTGCCAGTAGTTTCCTCGGGGGCTACACCTTC. This translates into CASSFLGGYTF.

The chain carries TRBV10-3 and TRBJ1-1; TRBD1 aligns across 9 bases. Losses at the gene ends were 10 bases for V and 5 bases for J; bases not matched to a gene: 14. The germline gives CDR1 ENHRY, CDR2 SYGVKD. The CDR3 is 15 residues long. Here the CDR3 DNA reads TGTGCCACGGAGACGGGTGGGACAGGGACTACTGAAGCTTTCTTT. Protein product: CATETGGTGTTEAFF.

This clone was seen a handful of times. The chain recombines TRBV28 with TRBJ1-5; D is unresolved. Trimming stripped 5 bases from V and 5 bases from J, with 16 bases between. The germline V gene has CDR1 MDHEN and CDR2 SYDVKM. CDR3 length: 15 residues. The CDR3 is CASSLVRGGDQPQHF. As DNA, the CDR3 is TGTGCCAGCAGTCTGGTGCGGGGTGGGGATCAGCCCCAGCATTTT.

V usage is TRBV5-5 and J usage is TRBJ1-1; 11 bases map to TRBD1. Germline trimming cut 0 bases from V and 6 bases from J; bases unmatched to any gene: 1. This CDR3 spans 14 amino acids. Germline assignment: CDR1 SGHKS and CDR2 YYEKEE (reference sequence). The CDR3 region has the DNA TGTGCCAGCAGCTTGGGGACAGGGGGCCCTGAAGCTTTCTTT. Translating it yields CASSLGTGGPEAFF.

The chain has TRBV4-1 and TRBJ1-2, with 7 bases that match TRBD1. The CDR3 length is 15 residues. The V gene end was trimmed by 0 bases and the J gene end by 4 bases; junction bases not matched to a gene: 5. Germline CDR1 MGHRA, CDR2 YSYEKL. The CDR3 here is CASSQDRDRFYGYTF. DNA for the CDR3: TGCGCCAGCAGCCAAGATCGGGACAGATTCTATGGCTACACCTTC.

V and J are TRBV11-3 and TRBJ1-6; 7 bases match TRBD1. V gave up 6 bases and J gave up 8 bases; unmatched junction bases: 4. From germline, CDR1 is SGHNT and CDR2 YENEEA. CDR3 length: 13 residues. CDR3 sequence reads: CASRTGHHSPLHF. The DNA for the CDR3 is TGTGCCAGCAGGACAGGGCATCATTCACCCCTCCACTTT.

This sequence joins TRBV11-1 and TRBJ1-1, with 8 bases aligning to TRBD1. The germline CDR1 and CDR2 sequences are SGHAT and FQDESV (reference sequence). Germline trimming cut 5 bases from V and 1 base from J; bases unmatched to any gene: 6. The CDR3 extends over 15 amino acids. The CDR3 region is CASSPQGARNTEAFF. The DNA of the CDR3 is TGTGCCAGCAGCCCTCAGGGGGCTCGGAACACTGAAGCTTTCTTT.

This chain connects TRBV2 to TRBJ2-5; tentative D call: TRBD1 (5 bases). Trimming removed 7 bases from V and 1 base from J, with 13 bases in between. The CDR3 is 14 amino acids. Germline V gives CDR1 SNHLY, CDR2 FYNNEI. The CDR3 DNA is TGTGCCAGCAACTTCCGACAGCTCCAAGAGACCCAGTACTTC. Translated, it gives CASNFRQLQETQYF. Filled out from reference TRBV2 and TRBJ2-5, the complete variable domain reads EPEVTQTPSHQVTQMGQEVILRCVPISNHLYFYWYRQILGQKVEFLVSFYNNEISEKSEIFDDQFSVERPDGSNFTLKIRSTKLEDSAMYFCASNFRQLQETQYFGPGTRLLVL.

There are a few counts of this clone. V usage is TRBV30 and J usage is TRBJ1-1, with 8 bases aligning to TRBD1. Per the germline V gene, CDR1 is GTSNPN and CDR2 is SVGIG (reference sequence). This CDR3 is built from 14 residues. V lost 3 bases, J lost 9 bases, and 12 bases stayed unmatched. CDR3 in DNA: TGTGCCTGGAGCGCAGGGGGCAGGGATCCGAAAGCTTTCTTT. This codes for CAWSAGGRDPKAFF.

The chain carries TRBV3-1 (or the pseudogene TRBV3-2) and TRBJ2-5; TRBD1 matches at 7 bases. The CDR3 covers 16 residues. With 2 bases clipped from V and 2 bases from J, the junction kept 8 bases outside the gene matches. Germline V gene sequence: CDR1 LGHDT, CDR2 YNNKEL (reference sequence). The CDR3 nucleotides are TGTGCCAGCAGCCAAAGACAGGGTTTAAGGCAAGAGACCCAGTACTTC. Amino acids: CASSQRQGLRQETQYF.

V gene TRBV4-1 combines with J gene TRBJ1-5; tentatively, D is TRBD1 (5 bases). V was trimmed by 3 bases and J by 7 bases, leaving 10 bases between them. Germline CDR1 is MGHRA and CDR2 is YSYEKL. The length of the CDR3 is 13 residues. The CDR3 DNA reads TGCGCCAGCAGCCAGACGACAGCCCAGCCCCAGCATTTT. Residues: CASSQTTAQPQHF.

The J gene is TRBJ2-7, the V gene TRBV4-2; 11 bases map to TRBD2. The germline V gene has CDR1 LGHNA and CDR2 YNFKEQ. CDR3 size: 15 residues. Germline trimming cut 4 bases from V and 6 bases from J; bases unmatched to any gene: 8. In DNA form, the CDR3 reads TGTGCCAGCAGCCTTCGACTAGCGGGGACCGGCGAGCAGTACTTC. Translation gives CASSLRLAGTGEQYF.

The chain uses TRBV5-1 and TRBJ2-3, with 9 bases identical to TRBD2. This CDR3 is built from 16 residues. With 0 bases clipped from V and 4 bases from J, the junction kept 6 bases outside the gene matches. Germline V gene data show CDR1 as SGHRS and CDR2 as YFSETQ. CDR3 sequence: CASSLGRGGLADTQYF. In DNA form, the CDR3 reads TGCGCCAGCAGCTTGGGGCGGGGGGGCCTGGCAGATACGCAGTATTTT.

This chain uses TRBV6-7 with TRBJ2-7, with TRBD2 matching over 8 bases. TRBV6-7 is recorded as an ORF, its role being uncertain. The CDR3 extends over 14 amino acids. Trimming at V came to 5 bases and at J to 4 bases, leaving 7 bases not matched to a gene. The CDR3 nucleotides are TGTGCCAGCAGTAAAGAGCTAGCGGGTTACGAGCAGTACTTC. The encoded protein is CASSKELAGYEQYF.

The chain joins TRBV28 to TRBJ1-4; TRBD1 aligns across 12 bases. Germline V gene sequence: CDR1 MDHEN, CDR2 SYDVKM. This CDR3 contains 17 residues. With 6 bases clipped from V and 4 bases from J, the junction kept 9 bases outside the gene matches. CDR3 sequence reads: CASSPPGQGAFNEKLFF. CDR3 sequence (DNA): TGTGCCAGCAGCCCGCCGGGACAGGGGGCTTTTAATGAAAAACTGTTTTTT.

The CDR3 protein is CASRSSGGGVVTDTQYF. In DNA form, the CDR3 reads TGTGCCAGCAGGTCGTCTGGCGGGGGGGTTGTCACAGATACGCAGTATTTT. The chain is built from TRBV5-4 and TRBJ2-3, with TRBD2 identical over 9 bases. The CDR3 is made up of 17 amino acids. Per the germline V gene, CDR1 is SGHNT and CDR2 is YYREEE (reference sequence). V dropped 5 bases and J dropped 2; count of bases not matched to a gene: 12.

The CDR3 coding sequence is TGTGCCAGCAGGGTTACTAGCGGGGTCTCCTACGAGCAGTACTTC. Its protein product is CASRVTSGVSYEQYF. This chain links TRBV6-5 with TRBJ2-7; TRBD2 matches 10 bases. The V gene end was trimmed by 6 bases and the J gene end by 0 bases; junction bases not matched to a gene: 5. Germline CDR1 is MNHEY and CDR2 is SVGAGI. The CDR3 has 15 amino acids.

J is TRBJ2-7 and V is TRBV6-1, with TRBD1 matching 7 bases. The CDR3 is 14 residues long. Germline values: CDR1 MNHNS, CDR2 SASEGT. The V segment lost 1 base and the J segment 5 bases; nucleotides outside the gene matches: 5. The CDR3: CASSEVNRGHEQYF. The CDR3 nucleotides read TGTGCCAGCAGTGAAGTCAACAGGGGCCACGAGCAGTACTTC.

J is TRBJ2-3 and V is TRBV4-3; 8 bases are shared with TRBD2. CDR1 is LGHNA, CDR2 YSLEER, per germline. CDR3 size: 15 residues. V shed 0 bases and J 4 bases; nucleotides not matched to a gene: 3. In DNA form, the CDR3 reads TGCGCCAGCAGCCAAGAAGGGCGGGGGGCAGATACGCAGTATTTT. This codes for CASSQEGRGADTQYF.

The chain joins TRBV7-3 to TRBJ2-3; maybe TRBD2 (6 bases). V lost 0 bases and J lost 2, with 9 bases in between. This CDR3 spans 15 amino acids. Germline V gene data show CDR1 as SGHTA and CDR2 as FQGTGA. CDR3 coding DNA: TGTGCCAGCAGCTTAACGGGAGGACACACAGATACGCAGTATTTT. This sequence encodes CASSLTGGHTDTQYF.

This chain uses TRBV7-2 with TRBJ2-7; tentatively, D is TRBD2 (7 bases). Trimming stripped 3 bases from V and 5 bases from J, with 17 bases between. The germline V gene has CDR1 SGHTA and CDR2 FQGNSA. The CDR3 runs to 15 residues. The CDR3 spells CASSLGAGDPHEQYF. In DNA, the CDR3 is TGTGCCAGCAGCTTGGGGGCGGGGGACCCCCACGAGCAGTACTTC.